This TCR beta chain is from a study of cytomegalovirus exposure and HLA in healthy donors (dated by TCRdb to the late 2010s). In terms of the full investigation: In an earlier analysis of 550 to 750 of the donors, about 270 Gb of sequence data and 117 million unique TCR beta sequences from about 180 million T cells were reported. To study patterns of TCR occurrence, a later analysis re-analyzed previously published TCR beta repertoires from several hundred donors and added high-resolution HLA genotyping. The number of donors typed differed by locus, with roughly 620-640 for A, B, C, DRB1 and DQB1, more than 500 for DQA1, approximately 580 for DPA1, and some 440 for DPB1. HLA typing included class I and class II loci at four-digit resolution. Every repertoire in the discovery cohort had been generated on one and the same sequencing platform. An earlier analysis of roughly 600 of the donors used high-throughput TCR beta sequencing to judge whether each TCR beta V gene segment behaved as functional or pseudogenic. In addition to the first cohort of 666 subjects, a separate validation cohort of under 150 different subjects was used. Four to six DR-DQ haplotypes were handled as single units for association and clustering, since linkage in the cohort was strong. The study used immunosequencing to profile the T cell repertoires of approximately 640 subjects and linked those repertoires to cytomegalovirus serostatus. Rather than using new phenotypic data, the later analysis identified candidate immune exposures from TCR beta sequences and from how often those sequences occurred across donors. An early release covering about 600 HLA-typed donors comprised about 300 gigabases of sequencing data and tens of millions of unique TCR sequences. The study combined high-throughput TCR immunosequencing, statistical association of individual TCRs with disease status, and machine learning to predict cytomegalovirus infection status. Donor age, sex, ethnicity and CMV serostatus were compiled alongside the repertoire data. Among the roughly 400 genotyped donors, approximately 77% belonged to the genetic ancestry cluster associated with self-reported Caucasian donors. In a later genetic analysis, genome-wide SNP genotypes for about 65% of the 666 donors were used, and that subset was treated as a discovery cohort. The study aimed to test whether cataloging public T cell receptors could reveal signatures of past pathogen exposure. Among 350 to 400 genotyped donors of the cohort, an average of around 240,000 unique TCR beta nucleotide sequences were sequenced per donor, roughly 18% of them non-productive.

The cohort was made up of approximately 670 healthy bone marrow donors. At the time of sampling, all cohort members were nominally healthy, though unrecorded immune exposures were likely present. The donor tested CMV seronegative and was one of the 352 seronegative cohort members. A peripheral blood sample was provided by each donor, and peripheral blood mononuclear cells were used for TCR beta sequencing. The Qiagen DNeasy Blood Extraction Kit was used to extract genomic DNA from the blood cell samples. The library was produced with the immunoSEQ multiplex PCR assay. The multiplex PCR relied on a mix of 60 forward primers for TCR Vbeta segments and 13 reverse primers for TCR Jbeta segments. Amplification of the CDR3 region of rearranged TCR beta genes was performed with a multiplex PCR assay on genomic DNA. The Illumina HiSeq System was used to sequence the amplified TCR beta libraries as 87-base-pair reads. On the study's bioinformatics: A later analysis tallied roughly 78 million unique TCR beta chains across the 550 to 850 repertoires, and around 10 million of those chains were shared by two or more donors. Raw reads were error-corrected and collapsed into unique sequences by a nearest-neighbor algorithm in which closely related sequences were merged to remove PCR and sequencing errors. CDR3 sequences were aligned to IMGT reference sequences to assign V, D and J gene segments. For a sequence to be retained, at least a six-nucleotide match to both a V gene segment and a J gene segment was required. A rearrangement counted as productive if the CDR3 had no stop codons and remained in frame with V and J, and every other rearrangement counted as non-productive. Following IMGT convention, CDR3 was defined as the stretch from the second conserved V-encoded cysteine to the conserved J-encoded phenylalanine. The earlier analysis of about 610 of the donors excluded any sequence lacking an unambiguous match to a single V gene segment. In an earlier analysis of 587 of the donors, a V segment was called functional when productive rearrangements were above 56.7%, and segregating when the standard deviation between donors exceeded 5%. To diagnose cytomegalovirus status from the catalog of TCR beta chain sequences, a statistical classification framework was built. In a later analysis, V and J genes were assigned by comparing TCR nucleotide sequences against IMGT/GENE-DB human TR gene sequences. The TCRdist pipeline was used in a later analysis to assign CDR3 sequences and most-parsimonious VDJ recombination scenarios. In a later analysis, each TCR beta chain was defined by its CDR3 amino acid sequence together with its V-gene family, and reads without a unique V-gene family were excluded. In a later analysis, approximately 590 highly shared, low-generation-probability nucleotide sequences were removed to address suspected cross-contamination and a sequencing artifact. For each public chain, a later analysis derived a clonal expansion index from normalized ranks of inferred template counts within each repertoire. A later analysis computed generation probabilities with a VDJ recombination model fitted to out-of-frame rearrangements, and checked the results against IGoR. Hypergeometric tests were used in a later analysis to score TCR-TCR, TCR-HLA and TCR-CMV co-occurrence, with a repertoire-size bias correction applied to the TCR pairs. In a later analysis, false discovery rates were estimated by permuting HLA or CMV assignments 20 times. A later analysis grouped co-occurring TCRs with DBSCAN, adding TCRdist sequence similarity when clustering within HLA-allele-positive subsets. For co-occurrence clustering, repertoires with fewer than 30,000 or more than 120,000 public chains were excluded, along with 4 to 6 repertoires with anomalous nucleotide sharing. TCRdb obtained this table from immuneACCESS and retained in-frame rearrangements with V and J assigned. These tables miss some clones; where compared with another copy, unresolved V genes account for less than half of the shortfall, and the remainder is unexplained. V, J and clone size derive from that table, while D and trimming were established from the DNA sequence. The sample records 70,000 or so clones, around 68% of which are singletons. Around 9.9% of the sample lies in the top ten.

A remark on this clone: The antigen it binds to is not known. Per-base quality was not reported, and no clone a single base away is much larger than it.

Beyond this particular receptor, the publication reports: It was suggested by the authors that the approach could potentially be generalized to other disease states and immunological phenotypes. The study gave a list of more than 150 TCR beta chains associated with cytomegalovirus. Some IMGT-functional V segments, including TRBV6-2 and TRBV6-3, could not be distinguished by the 87-base-pair reads and were therefore excluded. Several of the top co-occurrence clusters appeared to be linked to parvovirus B19, influenza, CMV and Epstein-Barr virus, according to a later analysis. In a later analysis, TCR association rates were found to vary across HLA loci, with the most associated TCRs seen for DRB1 alleles and the fewest for HLA-C alleles. Across donors, most TCR sequences were observed very rarely, whereas some public TCRs were present in many individuals. Because HLA typing was unavailable for some donors at each locus, only the typed subset was used in association tests. Cytomegalovirus status was reported to be diagnosed by the classifier with high specificity and sensitivity in both the original and validation cohorts. At a false discovery rate of 0.05, a later analysis linked some 17,000 TCR beta sequences to specific HLA alleles. A later analysis found that most CMV-associated TCR beta chains appeared HLA-restricted, with HLA associations seemingly driven largely by CMV exposure. A group of highly shared sequence variants was considered likely to be a technical artifact of the sequencing pipeline. Sequencing depth was assumed to be roughly uniform across donors in the presence/absence analyses, though that assumption may not hold. In vitro tests confirmed that a few of the cytomegalovirus-associated TCR beta chains recognize cytomegalovirus antigens. Broadly in line with IMGT annotations, most TCR beta V segments showed up in productive rearrangements about 87% or about 30% of the time in an earlier analysis of some 590 of the donors. The earlier analysis of 587 of the donors excluded approximately 17 rarely observed V segments, including chromosome 9 orphons, because counts were too low. The cohort was sequenced for TCR beta chains only, and without alpha or paired-chain data the features that could be detected were limited. A later genetic analysis associated a missense DCLRE1C variant with V-gene and J-gene trimming of TCR beta chains, and an independent cohort replicated the association. Assigning TCR associations to individual alleles was difficult when HLA alleles, especially DR and DQ, strongly co-occurred. Immune exposure information for the cohort was limited to CMV serostatus. A further reported finding was that TCR beta sequences accurately predicted the HLA-A and HLA-B alleles for most subjects in the first cohort. Correlated functional status among segregating V segments might be attributable to linkage disequilibrium, but an unknown experimental factor could not be ruled out. A later analysis found that HLA-associated TCR beta chains were more clonally expanded and had lower generation probabilities than equally common non-associated chains. According to a later genetic analysis, donors in an Asian-associated ancestry cluster had fewer N-insertions in productive TCRs than the approximately 670-donor mean.

CDR1 SEHNR and CDR2 FQNEAQ are derived from the germline V gene (reference sequence). For this chain, trimming is 6 bases at the V end and 5 bases at the J end, and the number of junction bases without a gene match is 8. The CDR3 measures 15 amino acids from cysteine to phenylalanine. Here the CDR3 DNA is all that survives: 45 bases in frame from base 1. Rearrangement joined TRBV7-9 to TRBJ1-5, with 9 middle bases fitting TRBD1. The sample comprised PBMCs. This sequence originates from a woman under 40 in good health and CMV-seronegative. The CDR3 has the sequence CASSAGTGLDQPQHF. DNA sequence: TGTGCCAGCAGTGCCGGGACAGGGCTCGATCAGCCCCAGCATTTT.